This is a list of T cell receptor beta chains from one sample in a study of blood T cells in healthy people across ages. TCRdb used MiXCR to reprocess the 5' RACE reads, holding one entry per CDR3 protein. The profile shows about 570,000 distinct CDR3 sequences, about 29% of them singletons. Another study also made use of these data, one on T cells of mothers and their children.

The sequenced material came from blood. These receptors all come from a boy aged 2 to 10 in good health. Each CDR3 is given with its conserved first and last residue. D genes are given only for firm matches. The size field is filled for only some rows; it gives once, few, many or a size class.

.,TRBJ2-1,TRBV6-6,.,TGTGCCAGCAGCCTCTTCGGGGGCTACAATGAGCAGTTCTTC,CASSLFGGYNEQFF
.,TRBJ1-1,TRBV7-8,few,TGTGCCAGCAGCGTGGCCGGGTTATTGGGTCCTTCTGAAGCTTTCTTT,CASSVAGLLGPSEAFF
TRBD1,TRBJ1-1,TRBV7-2,once,TGTGCCAGCAGCTTACAGGGGGCGAGCACTGAAGCTTTCTTT,CASSLQGASTEAFF
.,TRBJ2-4,TRBV29-1,.,TGCAGCGTTAAGGGACTGTCCAAAAACATTCAGTACTTC,CSVKGLSKNIQYF
.,TRBJ1-4,TRBV3-1,.,TGTGCCAGCAGCCAGGTGGCGGGCACTAATGAAAAACTGTTTTTT,CASSQVAGTNEKLFF
.,TRBJ2-7,TRBV20-1,.,TGCAGTGCTAGTGACCCCCACGAGCAGTACTTC,CSASDPHEQYF
.,TRBJ1-5,TRBV2,.,TGTGCCAGCAGTGAAAGGGGCAACAGCAATCAGCCCCAGCATTTT,CASSERGNSNQPQHF
TRBD1,TRBJ1-2,TRBV6-5,.,TGTGCCAGCAGGGGACAGGCCTCCTATGGCTACACCTTC,CASRGQASYGYTF
.,TRBJ2-2,TRBV5-1,.,TGCGCCAGCACTGGGACGGTGCCGAACACCGGGGAGCTGTTTTTT,CASTGTVPNTGELFF
.,TRBJ2-7,TRBV7-6,.,TGTGCCAGCAGCTTGGGGGCCGCCGGCTACGAGCAGTACTTC,CASSLGAAGYEQYF
TRBD2,TRBJ2-1,TRBV6-5,.,TGTGCCAGCAGCCCGACTAGCGCGCTATACAATGAGCAGTTCTTC,CASSPTSALYNEQFF
.,TRBJ2-5,TRBV20-1,.,TGCAGTGCTAGAGGGGCGGGGCTCCAAGAGACCCAGTACTTC,CSARGAGLQETQYF
.,TRBJ2-5,TRBV3-1,.,TGCGCCAGCAGCTCCAGCGGAGGGACTGAGACCCAGTACTTC,CASSSSGGTETQYF
TRBD2,TRBJ2-7,TRBV7-6,few,TGTGCCAGCAGCTCACTAGCGGGAGTGAAGGACGAGCAGTACTTC,CASSSLAGVKDEQYF
TRBD1,TRBJ2-7,TRBV12-3/TRBV12-4,.,TGTGCCAGCAGTCTGGCGTGGGGACAGACCTACGAGCAGTACTTC,CASSLAWGQTYEQYF
.,TRBJ1-2,TRBV7-9,.,TGTGCCAGCAGCTTAACCCTCCTCCCTAACTATGGCTACACCTTC,CASSLTLLPNYGYTF
TRBD1,TRBJ1-2,TRBV3-1,.,TGTGCCAGCAGCCAGCTGAGGGGGCTCGGCGGCTACACCTTC,CASSQLRGLGGYTF
TRBD2,TRBJ2-1,TRBV19,.,TGTGCCAGTAGTATTAGCGGGGGGGTCTACAATGAGCAGTTCTTC,CASSISGGVYNEQFF
TRBD2,TRBJ2-1,TRBV29-1,.,TGCAGCGTTGGAGGCGGGAGGCCCAGCTCCTACAATGAGCAGTTCTTC,CSVGGGRPSSYNEQFF
TRBD1,TRBJ2-7,TRBV5-6,few,TGTGCCAGCAGCTACCGGGACAGGGGGCTCGACGAGCAGTACTTC,CASSYRDRGLDEQYF
TRBD2,TRBJ2-3,TRBV7-9,.,TGTGCCATCCCTAGCGGGGCGGGAGATACGCAGTATTTT,CAIPSGAGDTQYF
.,TRBJ2-4,TRBV5-1,.,TGCGCCAGCAGCTTGGAAAAGGGCTGGGCCAAAAACATTCAGTACTTC,CASSLEKGWAKNIQYF
TRBD2,TRBJ2-2,TRBV7-2,.,TGTGCCAGCAGTTTTTTGGGACTAGCGGGACGGGGGAACACCGGGGAGCTGTTTTTT,CASSFLGLAGRGNTGELFF
.,TRBJ2-5,TRBV5-1,few,TGCGCCGGCAGCTTTGGGGGGGGGCCTCGTGAGACCCAGTACTTC,CAGSFGGGPRETQYF
.,TRBJ2-5,TRBV29-1,.,TGCAGCGTTTATGGGCAGCAAGAGACCCAGTACTTC,CSVYGQQETQYF
.,TRBJ2-1,TRBV6-5,few,TGTGCCAGCAGGCCCGGGACTGAGTACAATGAGCAGTTCTTC,CASRPGTEYNEQFF
.,TRBJ2-3,TRBV24-1,.,TGTGCCACCAGTGGTAGCGCTAGCACGGATACGCAGTATTTT,CATSGSASTDTQYF
.,TRBJ1-6,TRBV7-3,.,TGTGCCAGCAGCTTAAGCAGGGGTGATTCACCCCTCCACTTT,CASSLSRGDSPLHF
TRBD1,TRBJ1-2,TRBV11-2,few,TGTGCCAGCAGCCCCGTAGGGGGCGCAAGAGGCTACACCTTC,CASSPVGGARGYTF
.,TRBJ2-1,TRBV29-1,many,TGCAGCGCTTCGCGGGCCTACTCCTACAATGAGCAGTTCTTC,CSASRAYSYNEQFF
.,TRBJ2-6,TRBV20-1,once,TGCAGTGCCGTTCCTGCACAGAGCTCTGGGGCCAACGTCCTGACTTTC,CSAVPAQSSGANVLTF